This is a list of T cell receptor beta chains from one sample in a study of cytomegalovirus exposure and HLA in healthy donors. TCRdb's table, derived via immunoSEQ multiplex PCR, lists solely in-frame clones and lacks some. This table has some 150,000 clones, less than 80% appearing once. The sequenced sample consisted of PBMCs. These receptors were taken from a man aged 35-49 years in good health and CMV-seronegative. The CDR3 runs from the conserved cysteine through the conserved F or W. A D gene is named only where the DNA matches it firmly. Clone size, where shown, is once, few, many, or a class for clones that have expanded.

j_call d_call v_call clone_size cdr3_aa cdr3_nt
TRBJ2-7 - TRBV30 - CAWNTVYEQYF TGTGCCTGGAATACAGTCTACGAGCAGTACTTC
TRBJ2-7 TRBD1 TRBV9 - CASSVGQGPYEQYF TGTGCCAGCAGCGTGGGACAGGGGCCCTACGAGCAGTACTTC
TRBJ2-1 TRBD2 TRBV6-1 - CASILAGLSYNEQFF TGTGCCAGCATACTAGCGGGACTCTCCTACAATGAGCAGTTCTTC
TRBJ2-7 - TRBV2 - CASSENYLSHEQYF TGTGCCAGCAGTGAAAACTATCTATCCCACGAGCAGTACTTC
TRBJ2-4 TRBD2 TRBV5-5 - CASTLAGGNIQYF TGTGCCAGCACACTAGCGGGGGGAAACATTCAGTACTTC
TRBJ2-7 TRBD2 TRBV27 - CASRGGFYEQYF TGTGCCAGCCGGGGGGGGTTCTACGAGCAGTACTTC
TRBJ2-7 TRBD1 TRBV28 - CASIRGQFSYEQYF TGTGCTTCGATCCGGGGACAGTTCTCCTACGAGCAGTACTTC
TRBJ2-7 - TRBV28 - CASSSSGYSYEQYF TGTGCCAGCAGTTCTTCAGGGTATTCTTACGAGCAGTACTTC
TRBJ2-1 TRBD2 TRBV18 - CASSPTSGSHEQFF TGTGCCAGCTCACCGACTAGCGGGAGTCACGAGCAGTTCTTC
TRBJ2-2 TRBD1 TRBV5-1 - CASSLQTGIRAGELFF TGCGCCAGCAGCTTACAGACAGGGATTAGAGCCGGGGAGCTGTTTTTT
TRBJ2-2 TRBD2 TRBV5-1 - CASSLVAGVNTGELFF TGCGCCAGCAGCTTGGTAGCGGGAGTAAACACCGGGGAGCTGTTTTTT
TRBJ2-3 TRBD2 TRBV9 - CASSVGLLAGPPSTGTDTQYF TGTGCCAGCAGCGTAGGTCTTCTAGCGGGTCCACCTAGTACGGGCACAGATACGCAGTATTTT
TRBJ2-3 - TRBV20-1 - CSASPGDTQYF TGCAGTGCGAGCCCAGGGGATACGCAGTATTTT
TRBJ1-1 - TRBV6-5 - CASRPRIMNTEAFF TGTGCCAGCAGGCCGCGCATCATGAACACTGAAGCTTTCTTT
TRBJ2-7 TRBD1 TRBV11-2 - CASSLGPTGMEQYF TGTGCCAGCAGTCTAGGCCCGACAGGGATGGAGCAGTACTTC
TRBJ2-7 - TRBV7-2 - CASSLGVRGEQYF TGTGCCAGCAGCTTAGGCGTCCGAGGCGAGCAGTACTTC
TRBJ2-7 - TRBV21-1 - CASSTRGSMEHEQYF TGTGCCAGCAGCACCAGAGGGAGTATGGAACACGAGCAGTACTTC
TRBJ2-5 - TRBV5-5 - CASSLEGAWETQYF TGTGCCAGCAGCTTGGAAGGGGCCTGGGAGACCCAGTACTTC
TRBJ2-5 - TRBV4-1 - CASSQVASYQETQYF TGCGCCAGCAGCCAAGTGGCTTCGTACCAAGAGACCCAGTACTTC
TRBJ2-3 TRBD2 TRBV11-1 - CASSPGLAGAADTQYF TGTGCCAGCAGCCCCGGACTAGCGGGAGCAGCAGATACGCAGTATTTT
TRBJ2-7 TRBD1 TRBV29-1 - CSVRTGLRFYEQYF TGCAGCGTTAGGACAGGGTTAAGGTTCTACGAGCAGTACTTC
TRBJ1-4 - TRBV29-1 - CSVGWGLGEKLFF TGCAGCGTTGGTTGGGGGCTTGGGGAAAAACTGTTTTTT
TRBJ2-3 TRBD2 TRBV5-1 - CASSLAGGSTDTQYF TGCGCCAGCAGCTTGGCGGGAGGGAGCACAGATACGCAGTATTTT
TRBJ2-1 - TRBV19 once CASRTVKKRYNEQFF TGTGCCAGTAGGACTGTAAAGAAGAGGTACAATGAGCAGTTCTTC
TRBJ1-6 TRBD1 TRBV30 - CASTNRGGSPLHF TGTGCCTCCACCAACAGGGGCGGTTCACCCCTCCACTTT
TRBJ2-1 TRBD1 TRBV6-5 - CASSYSTGGIDNEQFF TGTGCCAGCAGTTACTCGACAGGGGGCATCGACAATGAGCAGTTCTTC
TRBJ2-1 - TRBV28 - CASSLAHDSYNEQFF TGTGCCAGCAGTTTGGCCCATGACTCCTACAATGAGCAGTTCTTC
TRBJ1-5 - TRBV19 - CASSPPGGEGQPQHF TGTGCCAGTAGTCCGCCGGGGGGGGAGGGTCAGCCCCAGCATTTT
TRBJ1-2 - TRBV9 - CASSPRDIYGYTF TGTGCCAGCAGCCCCCGGGACATCTATGGCTACACCTTC
TRBJ2-6 TRBD2 TRBV15 few CATSRVPIRTSGPLSGANVLTF TGTGCCACCAGCAGAGTCCCGATTCGGACTAGCGGGCCGCTCTCTGGGGCCAACGTCCTGACTTTC
TRBJ2-7 - TRBV27 - CASSSSTGFEQYF TGTGCCAGCAGTTCCTCGACAGGCTTCGAGCAGTACTTC
TRBJ2-4 TRBD2 TRBV11-3 - CASSRASGRKNIQYF TGTGCCAGCAGCCGCGCTAGCGGGAGGAAAAACATTCAGTACTTC
TRBJ2-3 - TRBV5-1 few CASSVRDTRTDTQYF TGCGCCAGCAGCGTCCGGGACACAAGAACAGATACGCAGTATTTT
TRBJ1-1 - TRBV2 - CASSARQGLYIEAFF TGTGCCAGCAGTGCACGTCAGGGGTTATACATTGAAGCTTTCTTT
TRBJ1-2 TRBD1 TRBV10-3 - CAISDDRAGGYTF TGTGCCATCAGTGATGACAGGGCGGGTGGCTACACCTTC
TRBJ1-1 - TRBV6-5 - CATLKYMNTEAFF TGTGCCACCCTGAAATACATGAACACTGAAGCTTTCTTT
TRBJ1-4 - TRBV5-1 - CASSLARTGEKLFF TGCGCCAGCAGCTTGGCGAGAACAGGGGAAAAACTGTTTTTT
TRBJ2-3 TRBD1 TRBV9 - CASSALTGLADTQYF TGTGCCAGCAGCGCCCTGACAGGGCTTGCGGATACGCAGTATTTT
TRBJ2-3 TRBD1 TRBV6-4 - CASSFTGTATDTQYF TGTGCCAGCAGTTTCACCGGGACAGCTACAGATACGCAGTATTTT
TRBJ2-2 - TRBV29-1 - CSVLRESTNTGELFF TGCAGCGTTCTAAGGGAGTCGACGAACACCGGGGAGCTGTTTTTT
TRBJ2-2 TRBD2 TRBV7-2 once CASSLRLAGVVNTGELFF TGTGCCAGCAGCTTAAGGCTAGCGGGAGTTGTGAACACCGGGGAGCTGTTTTTT
TRBJ2-7 TRBD1 TRBV27 - CASSPWDSLYEQYF TGTGCCAGCAGTCCTTGGGACAGTCTCTACGAGCAGTACTTC
TRBJ2-1 - TRBV27 once CASSLRSVLLNSYNEQFF TGTGCCAGCAGTTTAAGATCGGTGCTCCTAAACTCCTACAATGAGCAGTTCTTC
TRBJ2-1 TRBD2 TRBV2 - CASSSGTTNEQFF TGTGCCAGCAGTTCCGGGACTACCAATGAGCAGTTCTTC
TRBJ2-1 - TRBV5-1 - CASSYRRGVDEQFF TGCGCCAGCAGCTACCGCAGGGGGGTCGATGAGCAGTTCTTC
TRBJ2-5 TRBD1 TRBV15 - CATSRDTGQEETQYF TGTGCCACCAGCAGAGATACAGGACAGGAAGAGACCCAGTACTTC
TRBJ2-7 TRBD2 TRBV7-8 - CASSPLTSANYEQYF TGTGCCAGCAGCCCATTGACTAGCGCCAACTACGAGCAGTACTTC
TRBJ2-5 TRBD1 TRBV20-1 - CSAYRGETQYF TGCAGTGCGTACAGGGGAGAGACCCAGTACTTC
TRBJ1-1 - TRBV21-1 - CASSSQRRGPNTEAFF TGTGCCAGCAGCTCCCAGAGGAGGGGGCCGAACACTGAAGCTTTCTTT
TRBJ2-7 TRBD1 TRBV28 - CASSSGTGVFEQYF TGTGCCAGCAGTTCCGGGACAGGGGTTTTTGAGCAGTACTTC
TRBJ1-2 TRBD1 TRBV6-5 - CASVDRGTNYGYTF TGTGCCAGCGTAGACAGGGGGACGAACTATGGCTACACCTTC